This T cell receptor (beta chain) was observed in a study of neurological immune-mediated disorders (dated 2019 in TCRdb). A note on the overall study: Peripheral blood TCR-beta repertoires from patients with HTLV-I-associated myelopathy (HAM/TSP), patients with multiple sclerosis, and healthy controls were compared in the study using UMI-based sequencing. Of the approximately 68 subjects in the cohort, about 14 were HAM/TSP patients, roughly 35 were multiple sclerosis patients, and some 20 were healthy controls. The roughly 110 TCR-beta libraries included longitudinal samples, technical triplicates and paired sorted CD4+ and CD8+ T-cell subsets alongside PBMC samples.

The CDR3 sequence holds 15 residues, the cysteine and phenylalanine included. CDR3 DNA only is kept here, 45 bases in frame from base 1. The CDR1 and CDR2 encoded by the germline V gene are MGHRA and YSYEKL. Compared with germline, V lacks 4 bases and J lacks 7 bases; bases without a gene match: 7. cDNA synthesis used template-switch 5'RACE with a primer carrying a 10-nucleotide random unique molecular identifier tagging each TCR transcript. Every sequencing run covered 15-18 subjects and yielded more than 180 million TCR-beta sequences. The RNeasy kit was used to extract total RNA. The KAPA Real-time Library Amplification kit was used to amplify TCR-beta VDJ regions with primers targeting the TCR constant region and the 5'RACE anchor. Sample indexes and Illumina adaptors were added in a first PCR, after which library yield was increased in a second PCR. After Ampure bead purification, the TCR product of roughly 650 bp was size-selected on a 2% E-gel SizeSelection system. Before pooling, library quality was assessed on a Bioanalyzer, concentration was determined with Qubit, and library quantification was performed with the Kapa Library Quantification kit. Paired-end 2 x 150 bp sequencing of the libraries was performed on an Illumina HiSeq 2500. To increase sequence diversity, about 25-31% phiX was spiked into each library pool. Processing in the source paper ran as follows. The quality-filtered reads were processed with the UMI-based MiGEC pipeline, whose error correction step removed more than 75% of the raw TCR sequences. VDJ genes were aligned to IMGT germline references, and each clonotype was defined by a unique CDR3 amino acid sequence together with V-J genes. Clonal expansion, Shannon diversity and CDR3 relatedness were evaluated with VDJtools (CalcPairwiseDistances, ClusterSamples), while phylogenetic trees were built in CLCbio workbench. Expanded clones were defined as having at least 8 unique UMIs, based on coefficient-of-variation modelling across technical triplicates. The public sequencing data were trimmed at Q25 with fastp and processed into clonotypes with MiXCR by TCRdb, which kept only in-frame beta chains. Rows are unified per CDR3 protein, each entry keeping the most common DNA and genes. It is TCRdb's table, rather than the study itself, that gives the V and J calls and clone size. The sample yields roughly 14,000 distinct CDR3 sequences; roughly 10% were counted once. Clones ranked in the top ten supply about 25% of the sample.

Paper-wide results and their limitations: The highest TCR clonal expansion was observed in HAM/TSP patients, whereas the lowest was observed in MS patients, even when compared with healthy controls. No identical CDR3 amino acid sequences were shared among expanded clones across subjects, suggesting private TCR-beta repertoires in all groups.

A note on this clonotype: Its antigen is currently not known. Base qualities were left out, and no much larger clone turns up one base away.

The healthy controls were volunteers from a blood bank in Maryland, USA. Libraries from unsorted PBMCs were made from 2 million PBMCs kept in RNAlater at -80 degrees C until RNA extraction. PBMCs were separated from peripheral blood using Ficoll-Hypaque density gradient centrifugation and then cryopreserved in liquid nitrogen. The rearrangement joined TRBV4-1 to TRBJ2-1, and 10 junctional nucleotides match TRBD1. This sequence originates from a woman aged 40-49 years in good health. The specimen sequenced was PBMCs. The nucleotide sequence reads TGCGCCAGCAGCCCCACGGGACAGGGGCGAAATGAGCAGTTCTTC. Translated, this gives CASSPTGQGRNEQFF.